These 15 T cell receptor beta chains came from one sample sequenced in a study of shared clonotypes between healthy human individuals. Clones were read by immunoSEQ multiplex PCR, and TCRdb kept only the in-frame ones, dropping some. This repertoire shows approximately 710,000 clones, 90% found once; its top ten account for less than 40%. The sample taken for sequencing was memory CD8+ T cells from PBMCs. Subset meaning: CD45RO+ cells pooled with CCR7-negative TemRA cells. The receptors were gathered from a man aged 18-30 years in good health. Some clones in this sample may be carry-over from other donors' samples.

This clone was seen once. The chain carries TRBV7-9 and TRBJ1-1, with a possible D match to TRBD1 (6 bases). The germline V and J ends were trimmed by 8 bases and 0 bases, with 16 bases remaining between them. The CDR3 has 15 amino acids. CDR1 SEHNR and CDR2 FQNEAQ come from the germline V gene (reference sequence). The CDR3 coding sequence is TGTGCCAGCGGACTCAGGGGCAAAATGAACACTGAAGCTTTCTTT. Residues: CASGLRGKMNTEAFF.

The chain employs TRBV27 and TRBJ2-3; tentatively, D is TRBD2 (5 bases). The CDR3 spans 14 residues. V gave up 2 bases and J gave up 4 bases, with 10 bases separating them. From germline, CDR1 is MNHEY and CDR2 SMNVEV (reference sequence). The DNA for the CDR3 is TGTGCCAGCAGTTTAATAGCGTTCGCAGATACGCAGTATTTT. It is translated as CASSLIAFADTQYF.

V gene TRBV11-2 combines with J gene TRBJ2-7, with D uncertain. The CDR3 sequence is 16 residues long. Germline CDR1 and CDR2: SGHAT and FQNNGV. Trimming shortened V by 5 bases and J by 6 bases, and 23 bases separated the two germline ends. CDR3 DNA: TGTGCCAGCAGCGCTATTGCAGCCCAAGGACGAAGCGAGCAGTACTTC. It is translated as CASSAIAAQGRSEQYF.

This clone was picked up one time. This chain uses TRBV9 with TRBJ2-1; 7 bases agree with TRBD2. The CDR3 consists of 15 residues. Germline V gives CDR1 SGDLS, CDR2 YYNGEE. J was trimmed by 6 bases and V by 0 bases; bases with no gene match: 6. CDR3 loop: CASSVDGREGNEQFF. The CDR3 DNA sequence: TGTGCCAGCAGCGTAGACGGCAGGGAGGGCAATGAGCAGTTCTTC.

CDR3 amino acids: CASSVGGTGDTEAFF. The DNA for the CDR3 is TGTGCCAGCAGCGTAGGTGGGACAGGGGACACTGAAGCTTTCTTT. The chain employs TRBV9 and TRBJ1-1, with 10 bases lining up with TRBD1. Unmatched junction bases numbered 2, after V lost 0 bases and J lost 3 bases. The CDR3 is 15 residues long. CDR1 is SGDLS, CDR2 YYNGEE, per germline. The full variable domain, completed using reference TRBV9 and TRBJ1-1, is DSGVTQTPKHLITATGQRVTLRCSPRSGDLSVYWYQQSLDQGLQFLIQYYNGEERAKGNILERFSAQQFPDLHSELNLSSLELGDSALYFCASSVGGTGDTEAFFGQGTRLTVV.

The chain is built from TRBV28 and TRBJ2-1; the match to TRBD2 covers 9 bases. The CDR3 contains 17 residues. Trimming at V came to 0 bases and at J to 3 bases, leaving 6 bases not matched to a gene. Germline V gene sequence: CDR1 MDHEN, CDR2 SYDVKM. CDR3 amino acids: CASSLWASGIGYNEQFF. The CDR3 region has the DNA TGTGCCAGCAGTTTATGGGCTAGCGGGATTGGCTACAATGAGCAGTTCTTC.

This chain links TRBV28 with TRBJ2-2; D is uncertain. Germline CDR1 and CDR2: MDHEN and SYDVKM. V lost 3 bases and J 0 bases, leaving 5 bases between the germline ends. CDR3 size: 14 residues. Here the CDR3 DNA reads TGTGCCAGCAGTTTTTCTGCGAACACCGGGGAGCTGTTTTTT. Protein product: CASSFSANTGELFF.

The chain uses TRBV7-9 and TRBJ1-2, with TRBD1 as a possible D gene (5 bases). The V and J ends lost 5 bases and 5 bases respectively, with 18 bases between them. Germline loops: CDR1 SEHNR, CDR2 FQNEAQ (reference sequence). The CDR3 is 15 residues long. DNA for the CDR3: TGTGCCAGCAGCGTCCAACAAAGCGAGGGGTATGGCTACACCTTC. Translation gives CASSVQQSEGYGYTF.

The V and J genes are TRBV28 and TRBJ1-2, with no clear D. Germline V gene data show CDR1 as MDHEN and CDR2 as SYDVKM. V lost 5 bases, J lost 2 bases, and 12 bases lay in between. This CDR3 region has 14 residues. CDR3 sequence reads: CASSLSDVNYGYTF. The CDR3 DNA reads as TGTGCCAGCAGTCTATCGGACGTCAACTATGGCTACACCTTC.

This sequence joins TRBV28 and TRBJ1-5; 10 bases are shared with TRBD1. Germline V gene lookup returns CDR1 MDHEN and CDR2 SYDVKM. This CDR3 region has 14 residues. J was trimmed by 6 bases and V by 3 bases; bases with no gene match: 2. The CDR3 loop is CASSLWDRGQPQHF. The CDR3 DNA follows: TGTGCCAGCAGTTTGTGGGACAGGGGTCAGCCCCAGCATTTT.

The sample holds one count of this clone. The rearrangement joins TRBV2 to TRBJ2-5, with D unclear. The V gene's germline CDR1 is SNHLY and CDR2 FYNNEI. With 3 bases removed from V and 11 bases from J, the gap between germline ends came to 10 bases. The CDR3 has 11 amino acids. The CDR3 region has the DNA TGTGCCAGCAGTGACAAACCGGAGCAGTACTTC. Amino acids: CASSDKPEQYF.

V is TRBV27 and J is TRBJ2-1, with a tentative D call TRBD1 (6 bases). Trimming took off 3 bases at V and 7 bases at J, with 13 bases between the two ends. The CDR3 extends over 14 amino acids. Germline V gene lookup returns CDR1 MNHEY and CDR2 SMNVEV (reference sequence). In DNA form, the CDR3 reads TGTGCCAGCAGTTTTACAGGGTCTCCTAATGAGCAGTTCTTC. Translating it yields CASSFTGSPNEQFF.

This clone was detected once. The chain is built from TRBV28 and TRBJ1-5; TRBD1 aligns across 8 bases. The CDR3 length is 17 residues. CDR1 and CDR2 (germline): MDHEN, SYDVKM. The V gene end was trimmed by 8 bases and the J gene end by 1 base; junction bases not matched to a gene: 13. Written as DNA, the CDR3 is TGTGCCAGCCCCCCCCCAGGGGGCTCAGAAAGCAATCAGCCCCAGCATTTT. Protein: CASPPPGGSESNQPQHF. Full variable domain (remainder filled in from reference TRBV28 and TRBJ1-5): DVKVTQSSRYLVKRTGEKVFLECVQDMDHENMFWYRQDPGLGLRLIYFSYDVKMKEKGDIPEGYSVSREKKERFSLILESASTNQTSMYLCASPPPGGSESNQPQHFGDGTRLSIL.

This chain links TRBV11-3 with TRBJ2-1; D may match TRBD1 or TRBD2 (5 bases each). Germline loops: CDR1 SGHNT, CDR2 YENEEA. CDR3 length: 13 residues. Trimming pared 8 bases from V and 4 bases from J, leaving 12 bases between. CDR3 residues: CASGPGPYNEQFF. CDR3 in DNA: TGTGCCAGCGGACCGGGACCGTACAATGAGCAGTTCTTC.

The rearrangement joins TRBV5-8 to TRBJ2-7, with 8 bases that match TRBD2. Germline CDR1 and CDR2: SGHTS and YDEGEE. V dropped 7 bases and J dropped 4; count of bases not matched to a gene: 13. This CDR3 contains 15 residues. The chain's CDR3 is CASPLPGLELYEQYF. Written as DNA, the CDR3 is TGTGCCAGCCCACTTCCGGGACTAGAGTTGTACGAGCAGTACTTC.